These 10 T cell receptor beta chains originate from one sample sequenced in a study of regulatory T cells in long-lasting Graves disease (dated by TCRdb to the early 2020s). The time point label for this specimen denotes: newly diagnosed GD, antithyroid drugs for less than 3 months. RNA was extracted from PBMCs in TRIzol for both TCR sequencing and RNA sequencing. Library preparation was by multiplex PCR. The run used an Illumina HiSeq 4000. To build TCR beta libraries, CDR3 regions were amplified by Arm-PCR using iRepertoire HTBI primers. TCRdb itself trimmed the public reads at Q25 with fastp, ran MiXCR and retained productive beta chains. Each entry merges the rows of one CDR3 protein and shows their most common DNA and genes. The sample profile shows around 250,000 distinct CDR3 sequences; about a sixth of them were found once. The ten largest clones add up to more than 20% of the sample. This specimen was peripheral blood mononuclear cells (PBMCs), taken at new diagnosis, from a patient treated with antithyroid drugs. The receptor set was obtained from a female donor with Graves disease.

Comment on this clonotype: Just one base apart from a much larger clone, this may be a read error. V is TRBV11-3 and J is TRBJ2-1; TRBD1 matches 8 bases. The J call is in doubt because the DNA end fits TRBJ2-5 better. The CDR3 spans 14 residues. Germline loops: CDR1 SGHNT, CDR2 YENEEA. CDR3 residues: CASSLGRGQEAQYF. The CDR3 DNA reads as TGTGCCAGCAGCTTAGGCAGGGGGCAAGAGGCCCAGTACTTC.

This clonotype was picked up many times. The chain carries TRBV6-1 and TRBJ2-2, with D tentatively TRBD2 (5 bases). Germline lookup yields CDR1 MNHNS and CDR2 SASEGT. The CDR3 runs 12 residues. V was pared by 11 bases and J by 1 base, with 8 bases between. CDR3 in amino acids: CASGRNTGELFF. In DNA form, the CDR3 reads TGTGCCTCGGGGAGGAACACCGGGGAGCTGTTTTTT.

This clonotype was recorded at least ten times. The V call is TRBV19, the J call TRBJ2-1; D possibly matches TRBD1 or TRBD2 (6 bases each). The CDR3 runs to 17 residues. V was clipped by 5 bases and J by 8 bases, with 25 bases between them. Germline assignment: CDR1 LNHDA and CDR2 SQIVND (reference sequence). Here the CDR3 DNA reads TGTGCCAGTAGTCCCCGGGCAGGGGCGGTGGGGGGAGATGAGCAGTTCTTC. This gives the protein CASSPRAGAVGGDEQFF.

This clonotype was found many times. The CDR3 is CASSRFPGQGNYGYTF. In nucleotides, the CDR3 is TGTGCCAGCAGTAGATTTCCGGGACAGGGGAACTATGGCTACACCTTC. The chain links TRBV12-3 or TRBV12-4 to TRBJ1-2; 10 bases are shared with TRBD1. The CDR3 loop spans 16 amino acids. After removal of 5 bases from V and 2 bases from J, the junction contained 8 bases not matched to a gene.

Comment on this clonotype: A read error may explain this, as a much larger clone is one base away. The rearrangement uses TRBV12-3 or TRBV12-4 and TRBJ2-3; the D gene is possibly TRBD2 (6 bases). This CDR3 region has 14 residues. V gave up 5 bases and J gave up 2 bases, with 11 bases separating them. The CDR3 DNA is TGTGCCAGCAGTCACGGGGGTTACACAGATACGCAGTATTTT. Protein: CASSHGGYTDTQYF.

Points on this clonotype: Since a much larger clone is just one base distant, this may be a read error. The gene calls are TRBV10-2 and TRBJ2-2; TRBD2 might be the D (5 bases). The length of the CDR3 is 15 residues. Germline assignment: CDR1 WSHSY and CDR2 SAAADI. The CDR3 region has the DNA TGCGCCAGCAGTGTTCTAGCTAGAGCAACCGGGGAGCTGCTTTTT. Translated, it gives CASSVLARATGELLF.

This chain uses TRBV20-1 with TRBJ2-7, with 7 bases lining up with TRBD2. The germline gives CDR1 DFQATT, CDR2 SNEGSKA (reference sequence). This CDR3 region has 13 residues. J was trimmed by 3 bases and V by 5 bases; bases with no gene match: 7. This chain's CDR3 is CSAAGGSSYEQYF. CDR3 nucleotides: TGCAGTGCTGCCGGCGGGAGCAGCTACGAGCAGTACTTC.

This chain joins TRBV24-1 and TRBJ2-1; TRBD2 agrees at 7 bases. Germline CDR1 KGHDR, CDR2 SFDVKD. J lost 0 bases, V lost 4 bases, and 2 bases had no gene match. This CDR3 has 15 amino acids. The CDR3 DNA follows: TGTGCCACCAGTGAAGCGGGGAACTCCTACAATGAGCAGTTCTTC. Translated: CATSEAGNSYNEQFF.

The table lists this clonotype with many counts. V gene TRBV9 combines with J gene TRBJ1-2, with D perhaps TRBD1 (6 bases). The CDR3 is 13 amino acids. Germline CDR1 reads SGDLS; CDR2 reads YYNGEE. Trimming took off 0 bases at V and 8 bases at J, with 11 bases between the two ends. This CDR3 reads CASSVGTGPGYTF. CDR3 nucleotide sequence: TGTGCCAGCAGCGTAGGAACAGGGCCCGGCTACACCTTC.

This clonotype appeared many times. This rearrangement joins TRBV18 to TRBJ2-3, with TRBD1 as a possible D gene (6 bases). Germline CDR1 is KGHSH and CDR2 is LQKENI. V was pared by 3 bases and J by 3 bases, with 10 bases between. This CDR3 comprises 14 residues. CDR3 sequence: CASSPDRLTDTQYF. The CDR3, as DNA: TGTGCCAGCTCACCCGACAGGTTGACAGATACGCAGTATTTT.